The clone carrying this TCR beta chain was recorded at least ten times. What it binds is not known. It was genomic DNA that served as the template for profiling TCR beta VDJ and CDR3. Each CDR3 protein gets one entry after TCRdb re-called the reads with MiXCR. The sample records 310,000 or so distinct CDR3 sequences, 56% being singletons. Patients chosen for sequencing had CD8+CD57+ cells that had expanded, as shown by flow cytometry. The cohort consisted entirely of patients having severe acquired aplastic anemia. V lost 0 bases, J lost 6 bases, and 3 bases stayed unmatched. There are 15 residues in the CDR3. The germline gives CDR1 SGHRS, CDR2 YFSETQ. The sample comes from a study of CD8+CD57+ T cells in acquired aplastic anemia. The study's findings and limits: A set of around 30 CD8+ CDR3 sequences was shared between patients and controls, and these sequences appeared highly expressed in patients.

Sequenced: sorted CD4+, CD8+, or CD8+CD57+ T cells (not recorded which) from PBMCs. V is TRBV5-1 and J is TRBJ2-1; TRBD1 matches at 10 bases. The TCR originated in a human donor with aplastic anemia. The CDR3 is CASSLGGQGGNEQFF. CDR3 DNA sequence: TGCGCCAGCAGCTTGGGCGGACAGGGGGGCAATGAGCAGTTCTTC.